The 30 T cell receptor beta chains reported below all come from one sample, sequenced in a study of PD-1 blockade in classical Hodgkin lymphoma. After autologous stem cell transplantation all patients relapsed, and prior brentuximab vedotin exposure differed between cohorts. This table comes from immunoSEQ multiplex PCR, and its TCRdb copy is limited to in-frame clones, with some not included. The data contain approximately 27,000 clones, approximately 84% of them singletons. Specimen: peripheral blood mononuclear cells (PBMCs), collected at baseline. The receptors derive from a human donor with classical Hodgkin lymphoma.

The DNA for the CDR3 is TGTGCCAGCAGTTACTCGAGCGGGGGTCATTATGAGCAGTTCTTC. Residues: CASSYSSGGHYEQFF. V and J are TRBV6-5 and TRBJ2-1; 8 positions match TRBD2. The CDR3 runs 15 residues. CDR1 MNHEY and CDR2 SVGAGI come from the germline V gene. Losses at the gene ends were 0 bases for V and 8 bases for J; bases not matched to a gene: 6.

The chain combines TRBV6-5 with TRBJ1-1, with TRBD1 as a possible D gene (5 bases). The CDR3 is 11 residues long. Germline assignment: CDR1 MNHEY and CDR2 SVGAGI. The V end was cut by 2 bases, the J end by 10 bases, with 8 bases between. The CDR3 DNA reads TGTGCCAGCAGTTACAATCAGGGAGCTTTCTTT. This encodes CASSYNQGAFF.

This clone was recorded only once. V usage is TRBV11-2 and J usage is TRBJ2-7; D might be TRBD2 (6 bases). Germline V CDR1 and CDR2: SGHAT, FQNNGV. The V gene lost 5 bases and the J gene lost 0 bases, with 8 bases spanning the gap. CDR3 length: 13 residues. The CDR3 region is CASSQGLSYEQYF. In DNA, the CDR3 is TGTGCCAGCAGCCAGGGACTCTCCTACGAGCAGTACTTC.

This clone occurred once. The V call is TRBV7-6, the J call TRBJ1-1; the match to TRBD1 covers 8 bases. This CDR3 is built from 18 residues. The germline gives CDR1 SGHVS, CDR2 FNYEAQ. V lost 1 base and J lost 1; bases outside the gene matches: 11. CDR3 loop: CASSLGVQGASGNTEAFF. The CDR3 coding sequence is TGTGCCAGCAGCTTAGGGGTCCAGGGGGCGTCTGGGAACACTGAAGCTTTCTTT.

V usage is TRBV7-9 and J usage is TRBJ1-2; possible D gene TRBD1, 5 bases. This CDR3 is 13 amino acids long. The germline V gene encodes CDR1 SEHNR and CDR2 FQNEAQ (reference sequence). Trimming took 2 bases from V and 8 from J, leaving 12 bases between them. The CDR3 protein is CASSLIGVDGYTF. The CDR3 DNA reads as TGTGCCAGCAGCTTAATAGGGGTGGACGGCTACACCTTC.

This rearrangement joins TRBV15 to TRBJ1-1, with D unclear. This CDR3 is 13 amino acids long. Germline lookup yields CDR1 LNHNV and CDR2 YYDKDF (reference sequence). V was cut by 9 bases and J by 1 base, with 12 bases left in between. The DNA for the CDR3 is TGTGCCACAAAGGTCGAGGGGAACACTGAAGCTTTCTTT. The encoded protein is CATKVEGNTEAFF.

The V gene is TRBV5-6, the J gene TRBJ1-4; 9 bases fit TRBD1. Germline trimming cut 2 bases from V and 6 bases from J; bases unmatched to any gene: 2. The CDR3 covers 14 residues. Per the germline V gene, CDR1 is SGHDT and CDR2 is YYEEEE. The CDR3 loop reads CASSLTGGYEKLFF. Written as DNA, the CDR3 is TGTGCCAGCAGCTTAACAGGGGGCTATGAAAAACTGTTTTTT.

CDR3 nucleotides: TGTGCCAGCAGCTTCCACCTACGCGACGAAGAGACCCAGTACTTC. It specifies CASSFHLRDEETQYF. The chain joins TRBV7-9 to TRBJ2-5; D remains unclear. The CDR3 length is 15 residues. Germline CDR1 is SEHNR and CDR2 is FQNEAQ (reference sequence). Trimming removed 3 bases at V and 3 bases at J, with 14 bases between.

The chain employs TRBV7-8 and TRBJ2-5; D gene ambiguous. The V end lost 2 bases, the J end lost 3 bases, and 10 bases lay between the germline ends. Germline CDR1 and CDR2: SGHVS and FQNEAQ. The CDR3 consists of 14 residues. DNA for the CDR3: TGTGCCAGCAGCTTAACCCCCGGAGAAGAGACCCAGTACTTC. It encodes CASSLTPGEETQYF. The full variable domain, with the rest looked up from reference TRBV7-8 and TRBJ2-5, is GAGVSQSPRYKVAKRGQDVALRCDPISGHVSLFWYQQALGQGPEFLTYFQNEAQLDKSGLPSDRFFAERPEGSVSTLKIQRTQQEDSAVYLCASSLTPGEETQYFGPGTRLLVL.

In this sample, this clone turned up once. The genes are TRBV20-1 and TRBJ2-7, with 8 bases aligning to TRBD2. Germline V lookup: CDR1 DFQATT, CDR2 SNEGSKA (reference sequence). V lost 7 bases, J lost 2 bases, and 1 base stayed unmatched. The CDR3 runs 11 residues. The CDR3 protein is CSVSGTYEQYF. The CDR3 DNA follows: TGCAGTGTTAGCGGGACCTACGAGCAGTACTTC.

In this sample, this clone turned up once. The rearrangement uses TRBV7-8 and TRBJ1-2, with 10 bases matching TRBD1. The germline gives CDR1 SGHVS, CDR2 FQNEAQ. The CDR3 is made up of 13 amino acids. V was clipped by 5 bases and J by 11 bases; unmatched bases: 8. CDR3 loop: CASSIRTGGRYTF. The CDR3 region has the DNA TGTGCCAGCAGCATCAGGACAGGGGGAAGATACACCTTC.

The chain uses TRBV7-9 and TRBJ2-5, with TRBD1 matching over 8 bases. Losses at the gene ends were 1 base for V and 7 bases for J; bases not matched to a gene: 14. Germline CDR1 is SEHNR and CDR2 is FQNEAQ (reference sequence). The length of the CDR3 is 17 residues. CDR3 in DNA: TGTGCCAGCAGCTTAGGATGGGACAGGATTACTTCGGGGACCCAGTACTTC. Translating gives CASSLGWDRITSGTQYF.

This sequence joins TRBV6-5 and TRBJ2-5, with D unresolved. Germline V CDR1 and CDR2: MNHEY, SVGAGI. V lost 2 bases to trimming and J lost 5 bases, with 3 bases between them. This CDR3 has 11 amino acids. The CDR3 bases are TGTGCCAGCAGTTACGGGGAGACCCAGTACTTC. Its translation: CASSYGETQYF.

The chain carries TRBV7-9 and TRBJ1-4, with unresolved D. Germline-derived CDR1 and CDR2 are SEHNR and FQNEAQ (reference sequence). This CDR3 region has 15 residues. Trimming shortened V by 3 bases and J by 0 bases, and 8 bases separated the two germline ends. CDR3 sequence (DNA): TGTGCCAGCAGCTTTAACCTTGCAACTAATGAAAAACTGTTTTTT. The encoded protein is CASSFNLATNEKLFF.

The chain combines TRBV5-1 with TRBJ1-6; D ambiguous. Looked up from germline, CDR1 is SGHRS and CDR2 is YFSETQ. V lost 0 bases and J 5 bases, leaving 6 bases between the germline ends. The CDR3 totals 14 residues. The CDR3 region has the DNA TGCGCCAGCAGCTTGGACGGAGATAATTCACCCCTCCACTTT. The encoded protein is CASSLDGDNSPLHF.

The J gene is TRBJ2-5, the V gene TRBV6-5; TRBD1 or TRBD2 may be the D gene (5 bases each). V was pared by 6 bases and J by 5 bases, with 16 bases between. The germline CDR1 and CDR2 sequences are MNHEY and SVGAGI. CDR3 length: 14 amino acids. The CDR3 DNA reads as TGTGCCAGCAGGCCTCTGGGACCCGGCGAGACCCAGTACTTC. Its protein is CASRPLGPGETQYF.

The V call is TRBV5-1, the J call TRBJ2-7, with D perhaps assigned TRBD1 or TRBD2 (6 bases each). The CDR3 extends over 13 amino acids. Germline-derived CDR1 and CDR2 are SGHRS and YFSETQ. V was trimmed by 4 bases and J by 6 bases, leaving 14 bases between them. The CDR3 region has the DNA TGCGCCAGCAGCCGAATCGGGGGCTTCGAGCAGTACTTC. Residues: CASSRIGGFEQYF.

This clone was counted once. This rearrangement joins TRBV6-4 to TRBJ2-5, with a possible D match to TRBD1 (6 bases). CDR1 and CDR2 from the germline V gene are MRHNA and SNTAGT. V lost 3 bases, J lost 3 bases, and 23 bases lay in between. The CDR3 runs 18 residues. The CDR3 DNA reads as TGTGCCAGCAGTGAGGGGCACCCGACAGGTGACCTAAAAGAGACCCAGTACTTC. Amino acids: CASSEGHPTGDLKETQYF.

The J gene is TRBJ2-1, the V gene TRBV4-2, with D unclear. CDR3 length: 15 amino acids. CDR1 and CDR2 (germline): LGHNA, YNFKEQ. The V end lost 0 bases, the J end lost 4 bases, and 10 bases lay between the germline ends. CDR3 DNA sequence: TGTGCCAGCAGCCAAGATGTTGGGCTTTACAATGAGCAGTTCTTC. It yields the protein CASSQDVGLYNEQFF.

This chain uses TRBV7-9 with TRBJ2-2; tentatively, D is TRBD2 (6 bases). Deletions cut 5 bases from V and 13 bases from J, with 20 bases between. This CDR3 has 14 residues. Per germline, CDR1 SEHNR and CDR2 FQNEAQ (reference sequence). The CDR3 protein is CASSPGTDLGWLFF. The CDR3 bases are TGTGCCAGCAGCCCCGGGACTGACCTCGGGTGGCTGTTTTTT.

V and J are TRBV7-8 and TRBJ2-5, with D hard to call. The germline V gene encodes CDR1 SGHVS and CDR2 FQNEAQ. V was shortened by 3 bases and J by 5 bases, with 10 bases between the two germline ends. CDR3 length: 13 amino acids. The DNA of the CDR3 is TGTGCCAGCAGCTTCTCCCCCGCGGAGACCCAGTACTTC. Translation gives CASSFSPAETQYF.

The rearrangement uses TRBV6-5 and TRBJ2-7; the match to TRBD2 covers 11 bases. Germline V gives CDR1 MNHEY, CDR2 SVGAGI. The CDR3 has 14 amino acids. V was pared by 7 bases and J by 3 bases, with 5 bases of the junction left unmatched. CDR3 nucleotide sequence: TGTGCCAGCACTACCGGGACTAGCGGCTACGAGCAGTACTTC. Translation gives CASTTGTSGYEQYF.

The CDR3 sequence: CASSPLIPSRWDSPLHF. CDR3 sequence (DNA): TGTGCCAGCAGCCCTTTAATCCCCTCACGGTGGGATTCACCCCTCCACTTT. The gene calls are TRBV7-9 and TRBJ1-6; D unresolved. Per the germline V gene, CDR1 is SEHNR and CDR2 is FQNEAQ (reference sequence). Trimming cost V 5 bases and J 8 bases, with 22 bases left between them. The CDR3 consists of 17 residues.

This clone was counted between two and nine times. The chain couples TRBV5-1 to TRBJ1-4; D remains unclear. The germline gives CDR1 SGHRS, CDR2 YFSETQ. V gave up 5 bases and J gave up 5 bases, with 13 bases separating them. CDR3 length: 14 residues. CDR3 sequence: CASSLSGWNEKLFF. In DNA form, the CDR3 reads TGCGCCAGCAGTCTGTCGGGTTGGAATGAAAAACTGTTTTTT.

This clone was picked up one time. The chain is built from TRBV7-8 and TRBJ1-3; 8 nucleotides agree with TRBD1. Germline lookup yields CDR1 SGHVS and CDR2 FQNEAQ. The CDR3 is 16 residues long. V shed 2 bases and J 3 bases; nucleotides not matched to a gene: 6. Here the CDR3 DNA reads TGTGCCAGCAGCTTATTCGCCGACAGGGGTGGAAACACCATATATTTT. It codes for CASSLFADRGGNTIYF.

This clone has more than one count but fewer than ten. The V gene is TRBV5-1, the J gene TRBJ2-3; a weak D match, TRBD2 (5 bases). Germline values: CDR1 SGHRS, CDR2 YFSETQ. V gave up 5 bases and J gave up 1 base, with 8 bases separating them. The length of the CDR3 is 13 residues. In DNA form, the CDR3 reads TGCGCCAGCAGGGTCGGGGGCACAGATACGCAGTATTTT. Protein sequence: CASRVGGTDTQYF.

The CDR3 nucleotides read TGTGCCAGCAAACCTTCCCTGGGGAATTATGGCTACACCTTC. This encodes CASKPSLGNYGYTF. V is TRBV27 and J is TRBJ1-2, with unresolved D. Germline CDR1 and CDR2: MNHEY and SMNVEV (reference sequence). The CDR3 sequence is 14 residues long. With 7 bases removed from V and 5 bases from J, the gap between germline ends came to 17 bases.

The rearrangement joins TRBV5-1 to TRBJ2-3; possibly TRBD1 for D (5 bases). Trimming pared 0 bases from V and 0 bases from J, leaving 8 bases between. The CDR3 length is 15 residues. Germline V lookup: CDR1 SGHRS, CDR2 YFSETQ. As DNA, the CDR3 is TGCGCCAGCAGCTTGGACAGGATAAGCACAGATACGCAGTATTTT. Translated: CASSLDRISTDTQYF. Drawing the rest from reference TRBV5-1 and TRBJ2-3, the complete variable domain is KAGVTQTPRYLIKTRGQQVTLSCSPISGHRSVSWYQQTPGQGLQFLFEYFSETQRNKGNFPGRFSGRQFSNSRSEMNVSTLELGDSALYLCASSLDRISTDTQYFGPGTRLTVL.

The chain has TRBV6-6 and TRBJ2-5; D is uncertain. The germline gives CDR1 MNHNY, CDR2 SVGAGI (reference sequence). CDR3 length: 12 amino acids. The V end lost 5 bases, the J end lost 5 bases, and 9 bases lay between the germline ends. The CDR3 DNA reads as TGTGCCAGCAGTCGACCTGAGGAGACCCAGTACTTC. This sequence encodes CASSRPEETQYF.

The chain carries TRBV5-1 and TRBJ2-5, with a tentative D call TRBD2 (6 bases). This CDR3 has 15 amino acids. The germline V gene encodes CDR1 SGHRS and CDR2 YFSETQ. The ends were cut back, 3 bases at V and 0 bases at J, with 12 bases in the middle. Written as DNA, the CDR3 is TGCGCCAGCAGCTCGGGTCCTAGCGACCAAGAGACCCAGTACTTC. It specifies CASSSGPSDQETQYF.